Sequencing of this T cell receptor (beta chain) was carried out in a study of cytomegalovirus exposure and HLA in healthy donors. In this sample, this clone turned up once. What it recognizes is unknown. Points from the study as a whole: In a later analysis, a missense DCLRE1C variant was linked to TCR beta V- and J-gene trimming.

This PCR relied on a set of 60 Vbeta primers and 13 Jbeta primers. Produced via immunoSEQ multiplex PCR; TCRdb's table is partial and in-frame only. The sample has about 150,000 clones, approximately 85% seen once. What was sequenced was PBMCs. This sequence was found in a woman between 18 and 30 years old in good health and CMV-seronegative.

The CDR3 DNA follows: TGTGCCAGCGGCCCCGGGGGGGAGACCCAGTACTTC. Translating it yields CASGPGGETQYF. The V call is TRBV5-6, the J call TRBJ2-5, with 7 nucleotides matching TRBD2. V shed 7 bases and J 5 bases; nucleotides not matched to a gene: 5. Germline V gene sequence: CDR1 SGHDT, CDR2 YYEEEE. This CDR3 has 12 amino acids.